This T cell receptor (beta chain) was sequenced for a study of blood T cell repertoires in COVID-19. Whole-study context: The United States, Italy and Spain were the sources of the acute and convalescent COVID-19 samples. T cells, B-cell-depleted T cells, or PBMCs provided the cDNA or gDNA that served as material.

Enrolled during active infection, Seattle patients were then followed longitudinally. The CDR3 has 16 residues. V lost 1 base, J lost 1 base, and 13 bases lay in between. Germline-derived CDR1 and CDR2 are SGHTA and FQGTGA. Per the authors' pipeline: Estimates of nucleated cell counts were drawn from the amplification of reference gene primers. The assay was immunoSEQ multiplex PCR, and TCRdb's table has in-frame clones only and misses some. V and J calls plus clone size are reproduced from that table; the DNA served to infer D and trimming. The repertoire holds roughly 150,000 clones, with 93% as singletons.

This chain joins TRBV7-3 and TRBJ1-1; no firm D call. The specimen sequenced was peripheral blood. The TCR was taken from a woman in her fifties or sixties with COVID-19, enrolled during active disease. CDR3 nucleotides: TGTGCCAGCAGCTTAAATTTATCTACCTGGAACACTGAAGCTTTCTTT. This translates into CASSLNLSTWNTEAFF.